This T cell receptor beta chain comes out of a study of shared clonotypes between healthy human individuals. Study in general: In total, the donors were two women and a few men aged 18 to 49. Study-wide results and caveats: The small donor group covered limited genetic and exposure diversity.

CDR1 SEHNR and CDR2 FQNEAQ come from the germline V gene (reference sequence). With 6 bases clipped from V and 1 base from J, the junction kept 1 base outside the gene matches. The CDR3 totals 13 residues. This clone was found a few times. Its antigen is currently unknown. Genomic DNA of every subset was divided equally among multiple immunoSEQ plates. Profiling relied on immunoSEQ multiplex PCR, and the TCRdb table lists in-frame clones only, not all of them. The repertoire consists of fewer than 550,000 clones, with 60% to 80% occurring once and the leading ten covering around 13%. Unsorted samples used 85 million to 90 million PBMCs for genomic DNA.

Sequencing used PBMCs. The clonotype comes from a middle-aged woman in good health. Some clones in this sample may be carry-over from other donors' samples. The chain combines TRBV7-9 with TRBJ1-1; 8 bases line up with TRBD1. The CDR3 region has the DNA TGTGCCAGCAGGGGGACAGGGAACACTGAAGCTTTCTTT. It codes for CASRGTGNTEAFF.